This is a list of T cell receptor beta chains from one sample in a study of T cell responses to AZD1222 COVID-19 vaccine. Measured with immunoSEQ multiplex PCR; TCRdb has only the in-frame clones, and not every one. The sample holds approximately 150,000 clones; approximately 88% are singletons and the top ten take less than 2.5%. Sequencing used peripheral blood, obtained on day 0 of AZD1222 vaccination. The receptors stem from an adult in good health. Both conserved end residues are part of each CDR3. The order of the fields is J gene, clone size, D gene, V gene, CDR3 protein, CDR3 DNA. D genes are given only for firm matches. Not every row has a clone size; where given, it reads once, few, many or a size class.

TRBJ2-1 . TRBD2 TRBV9 CASSVGSGHNEQFF TGTGCCAGCAGCGTGGGTAGCGGGCACAATGAGCAGTTCTTC
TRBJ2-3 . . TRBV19 CASSIWALGDTQYF TGTGCCAGTAGTATATGGGCCCTCGGGGATACGCAGTATTTT
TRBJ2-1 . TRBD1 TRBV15 CATSRDPQGASDEQFF TGTGCCACCAGCAGAGATCCGCAGGGGGCGTCCGATGAGCAGTTCTTC
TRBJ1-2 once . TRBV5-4 CASSAEGTGSSLGYTF TGTGCCAGCAGCGCGGAGGGTACAGGGTCCTCCTTAGGCTACACCTTC
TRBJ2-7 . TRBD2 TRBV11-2 CASSRGTSGYEQYF TGTGCCAGCAGCCGAGGGACTAGCGGCTACGAGCAGTACTTC
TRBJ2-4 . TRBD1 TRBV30 CASSRTGMAKNIQYF TGTGCCTCCTCCCGGACAGGGATGGCCAAAAACATTCAGTACTTC
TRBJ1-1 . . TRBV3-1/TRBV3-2 CASSRGNTEAFF TGTGCCAGTAGCCGGGGGAACACTGAAGCTTTCTTT
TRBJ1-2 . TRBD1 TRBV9 CASSVGGQGHGYTF TGTGCCAGCAGCGTAGGCGGACAGGGCCATGGCTACACCTTC
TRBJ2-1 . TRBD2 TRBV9 CASSVGGREGNEQFF TGTGCCAGCAGCGTAGGAGGGCGGGAGGGTAATGAGCAGTTCTTC
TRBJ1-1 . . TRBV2 CASSVGRKNTEAFF TGTGCCAGCAGTGTCGGCCGAAAGAACACTGAAGCTTTCTTT
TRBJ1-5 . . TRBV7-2 CASSSRVNQPQHF TGTGCCAGCAGCTCCAGGGTTAATCAGCCCCAGCATTTT
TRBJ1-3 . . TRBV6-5 CASSFEGGAGNTIYF TGTGCCAGCAGTTTTGAGGGCGGGGCTGGAAACACCATATATTTT
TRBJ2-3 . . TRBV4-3 CASSQVGNTDTQYF TGCGCCAGCAGCCAAGTCGGGAACACAGATACGCAGTATTTT
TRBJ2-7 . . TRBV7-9 CASSSGQVLSYEQYF TGTGCCAGCAGCTCTGGGCAGGTCCTCTCCTACGAGCAGTACTTC
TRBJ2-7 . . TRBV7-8 CASSPSYEQYF TGTGCCAGCAGCCCGTCCTACGAGCAGTACTTC
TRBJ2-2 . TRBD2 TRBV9 CASSVVASGRYPFGGELFF TGTGCCAGCAGCGTAGTGGCTAGCGGGAGATATCCATTTGGCGGGGAGCTGTTTTTT
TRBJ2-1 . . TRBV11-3 CASSLGVGPPSHNEQFF TGTGCCAGCAGCTTGGGAGTGGGTCCCCCGTCCCACAATGAGCAGTTCTTC
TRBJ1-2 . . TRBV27 CASSLSGRDGYTF TGTGCCAGCAGTTTATCGGGCAGGGACGGCTACACCTTC
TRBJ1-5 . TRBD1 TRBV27 CASSLTPDRVSTQHF TGTGCCAGCAGTCTTACTCCGGACAGGGTAAGCACCCAGCATTTT
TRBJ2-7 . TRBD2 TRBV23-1 CASSRGRASLYEQYF TGCGCCAGCAGTCGGGGGAGGGCCTCACTCTACGAGCAGTACTTC
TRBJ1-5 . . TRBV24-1 CATSDGRGASNQPQHF TGTGCCACCAGTGATGGCCGGGGGGCGAGCAATCAGCCCCAGCATTTT
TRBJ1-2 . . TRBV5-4 CASSLSSNYGYTF TGTGCCAGCAGCTTGAGTTCGAACTATGGCTACACCTTC
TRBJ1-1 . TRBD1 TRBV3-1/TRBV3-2 CASSQVQGRSEAFF TGTGCCAGCAGCCAAGTACAGGGGCGGAGTGAAGCTTTCTTT
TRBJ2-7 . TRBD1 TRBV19 CASRGQGYEQYF TGTGCCAGCCGGGGACAGGGCTACGAGCAGTACTTC
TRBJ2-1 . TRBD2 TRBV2 CASRGLAGGFDEQFF TGTGCCAGCAGAGGACTAGCGGGAGGGTTTGATGAGCAGTTCTTC
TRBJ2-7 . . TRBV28 CASSLRGRVYEQYF TGTGCCAGCAGCCTCAGGGGAAGGGTCTACGAGCAGTACTTC
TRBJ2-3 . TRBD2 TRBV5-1 CASSQQGLAYTDTQYF TGCGCCAGCAGCCAGCAGGGACTAGCGTATACAGATACGCAGTATTTT
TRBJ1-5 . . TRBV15 CATSNSSSNQPQHF TGTGCCACCAGCAACAGCAGTAGCAATCAGCCCCAGCATTTT
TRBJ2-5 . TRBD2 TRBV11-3 CASSSSGLQHGETQYF TGTGCCAGCAGCTCTAGCGGACTTCAACACGGGGAGACCCAGTACTTC
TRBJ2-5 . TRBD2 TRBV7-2 CASSPSGWNQETQYF TGTGCCAGCAGCCCTAGCGGGTGGAACCAAGAGACCCAGTACTTC
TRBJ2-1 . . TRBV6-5 CASRDLAHHEQFF TGTGCCAGCAGGGACCTAGCTCACCATGAGCAGTTCTTC
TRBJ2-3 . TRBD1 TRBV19 CASSIRGQGAITDTQYF TGTGCCAGTAGTATACGAGGACAGGGGGCAATCACAGATACGCAGTATTTT
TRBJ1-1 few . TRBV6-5 CASRNPQGTAAFF TGTGCCAGCAGAAACCCCCAAGGTACGGCAGCTTTCTTT
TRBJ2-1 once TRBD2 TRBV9 CASGTINEQFF TGTGCCAGCGGGACTATAAATGAGCAGTTCTTC
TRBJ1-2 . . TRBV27 CASSPNQGYGYTF TGTGCCAGCAGTCCGAACCAGGGCTATGGCTACACCTTC
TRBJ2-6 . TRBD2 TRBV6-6 CASSTRLAGASLTGANVLTF TGTGCCAGCAGCACCAGACTAGCGGGGGCTTCTCTAACTGGGGCCAACGTCCTGACTTTC